This record concerns one T cell receptor beta chain sequence. The entry originates in a study of PD-L1 blockade in urothelial cancer. Study context: Patients commenced atezolizumab in the mid-2010s, and it was given at 1,200 mg intravenously every 3 weeks. The median number of T cells present in blood samples was roughly 130,000.

Data came from immunoSEQ multiplex PCR; TCRdb stores just in-frame clones and leaves some out. The data contain around 80,000 clones, more than 85% of them singletons. CDR3 size: 15 residues. Per germline, CDR1 SGHKS and CDR2 YYEKEE (reference sequence). With 2 bases clipped from V and 5 bases from J, the junction kept 5 bases outside the gene matches. This sample's time point: peripheral blood 6 weeks after treatment start. The chain joins TRBV5-5 to TRBJ2-1; 9 bases match TRBD2. The origin of this receptor is a woman over 75 with urothelial cancer. Here the sequenced sample was PBMCs, taken around atezolizumab (anti-PD-L1) treatment. The CDR3 DNA is TGTGCCAGCAGCTTTAGCGGGAGTACCGACAATGAGCAGTTCTTC. Translating gives CASSFSGSTDNEQFF.